What follows is one T cell receptor (beta chain) and its context. Sequencing was performed with immunoSEQ multiplex PCR; in TCRdb, only in-frame clones are kept and a portion is missing. Here the sample spans under 300,000 clones, about four fifths being singletons. The sample comes from a study of control samples from healthy donors and cancer patients. Germline V CDR1 and CDR2: SGHVS, FQNEAQ. The CDR3 is made up of 13 amino acids. V trimming: 4 bases; J trimming: 8 bases; junction bases outside the gene matches: 6. The origin of this receptor is an older woman with lung cancer. The rearrangement joins TRBV7-8 to TRBJ1-2; 8 positions match TRBD1. Sequenced material: PBMCs. CDR3 loop: CASSSGQGIGYTF. CDR3 bases: TGTGCCAGCAGCTCTGGACAGGGTATAGGCTACACCTTC.